Sequencing of this TCR beta chain was carried out in a study of T-cell memory formation after mild COVID-19. This clonotype showed up many times. Germline values: CDR1 SEHNR, CDR2 FQNEAQ (reference sequence). With 3 bases removed from V and 5 bases from J, the gap between germline ends came to 8 bases. The CDR3 covers 13 residues. Via MiXCR, TCRdb re-called the 5' RACE reads, giving one row per CDR3 protein. The sample lists just under 550,000 distinct CDR3 sequences; approximately 20% were seen once. Sequencing input: PBMCs or a T cell subset sorted from them (not recorded which). V and J are TRBV7-9 and TRBJ2-1, with unresolved D. The TCR sequence derives from an adult woman who had mild COVID-19 (a few samples of this study predate the infection). Cell type and time point are not known. The CDR3 sequence: CASSFVRNNEQFF. DNA of the CDR3: TGTGCCAGCAGCTTCGTCAGAAACAATGAGCAGTTCTTC.